These 29 T cell receptor beta chains were sequenced from one sample in a study of post-analysis software for immune sequencing data. General study points: TRBV5-6, TRBV5-1 and TRBV20-1 were among 4 or 5 TRBV segments more frequent in patients than controls.

The library was made from cDNA and included unique molecular identifiers. TCRdb recomputed calls from the PCR reads with MiXCR, one row per CDR3 protein. The profile shows 550,000 to 700,000 distinct CDR3 sequences, 44% of them singletons. These receptors have no known antigen. The source material was blood. These receptor sequences come from a girl aged 5-17 years with multiple sclerosis.

This clonotype was observed a few times. The chain has TRBV27 and TRBJ2-3; 8 nucleotides align to TRBD1. This CDR3 is built from 12 residues. Germline assignment: CDR1 MNHEY and CDR2 SMNVEV (reference sequence). The J segment lost 6 bases and the V segment lost 9 bases, leaving 5 bases of the junction unmatched. CDR3 sequence reads: CASGQGPDTQYF. In nucleotides, the CDR3 is TGTGCCAGTGGACAGGGTCCCGATACGCAGTATTTT.

The sample holds a few counts of this clonotype. V gene TRBV6-5 combines with J gene TRBJ2-7; TRBD1 matches at 10 bases. CDR1 and CDR2 (germline): MNHEY, SVGAGI. CDR3 length equals 16 residues. Germline trimming cut 0 bases from V and 5 bases from J; bases unmatched to any gene: 7. CDR3 DNA: TGTGCCAGCAGTTACTCTCCACGACAGGGGGCGAACGAGCAGTACTTC. It specifies CASSYSPRQGANEQYF.

This chain connects TRBV9 to TRBJ1-2; D might be TRBD1 (6 bases). Germline V lookup: CDR1 SGDLS, CDR2 YYNGEE. The CDR3 consists of 13 residues. The germline V and J ends were trimmed by 3 bases and 3 bases, with 9 bases remaining between them. This CDR3 reads CASSGQVDYGYTF. The CDR3 region has the DNA TGTGCCAGCAGCGGACAGGTCGACTATGGCTACACCTTC.

The V and J genes are TRBV7-9 and TRBJ1-1; D remains unclear. The V end was cut by 7 bases, the J end by 1 base, with 10 bases between. Germline assignment: CDR1 SEHNR and CDR2 FQNEAQ (reference sequence). The CDR3 contains 13 residues. In DNA, the CDR3 is TGTGCCAGCATCTCGACGGGGAACACTGAAGCTTTCTTT. This translates into CASISTGNTEAFF.

The rearrangement joins TRBV5-1 to TRBJ2-3; 9 bases are a match to TRBD2. Germline V gene data show CDR1 as SGHRS and CDR2 as YFSETQ. The trim removed 0 bases at V and 4 bases at J, leaving 15 bases unmatched. The CDR3 spans 19 residues. The CDR3 reads CASSLAAGVGTSIPDTQYF. In nucleotides, the CDR3 is TGCGCCAGCAGCTTGGCGGCAGGGGTCGGGACTAGCATTCCAGATACGCAGTATTTT.

This clonotype was counted between two and nine times. The V call is TRBV10-3, the J call TRBJ2-7, with 8 bases identical to TRBD1. V shed 4 bases, J shed 9 bases, and the junction held 20 bases outside the gene matches. The CDR3 covers 17 residues. The germline V gene has CDR1 ENHRY and CDR2 SYGVKD. Written as DNA, the CDR3 is TGTGCCATCAGTGTCCTCACCGACGGGACAGGCCCGAGGGGGCAGTACTTC. Residues: CAISVLTDGTGPRGQYF.

This clonotype was found a few times. The chain is built from TRBV5-1 and TRBJ2-5; D remains unclear. Trimming removed 4 bases from V and 2 bases from J, with 6 bases in between. The CDR3 covers 12 residues. Germline CDR1 and CDR2: SGHRS and YFSETQ. The chain's CDR3 is CASSVKQETQYF. DNA for the CDR3: TGCGCCAGCAGCGTCAAGCAAGAGACCCAGTACTTC.

This chain uses TRBV6-5 with TRBJ2-5; 8 bases agree with TRBD2. The V segment lost 4 bases and the J segment 11 bases; nucleotides outside the gene matches: 12. This CDR3 is 14 amino acids long. From germline, CDR1 is MNHEY and CDR2 SVGAGI. The CDR3 loop reads CASSWTSSYNEQYF. CDR3 bases: TGTGCCAGCAGTTGGACTAGCTCCTACAATGAGCAGTACTTC.

V usage is TRBV12-3 or TRBV12-4 and J usage is TRBJ2-5, with TRBD2 identical over 10 bases. The CDR3 covers 18 residues. V lost 5 bases, J lost 0 bases, and 12 bases stayed unmatched. The CDR3 is CASSPRWTSGRYQETQYF. The CDR3 DNA follows: TGTGCCAGCAGTCCCCGCTGGACTAGCGGACGGTACCAAGAGACCCAGTACTTC.

This chain joins TRBV4-1 and TRBJ1-1; 7 bases map to TRBD1. The CDR3 is made up of 17 amino acids. CDR1 is MGHRA, CDR2 YSYEKL, per germline. Trimming cost V 0 bases and J 0 bases; bases outside gene matches: 7. The CDR3: CASSQERAGQVNTEAFF. The CDR3 nucleotides are TGCGCCAGCAGCCAAGAAAGGGCTGGACAGGTGAACACTGAAGCTTTCTTT.

This clonotype was seen more than once but under ten times. The V call is TRBV12-3 or TRBV12-4, the J call TRBJ2-3, with D uncertain. The CDR3 runs 14 residues. Trimming removed 4 bases from V and 8 bases from J, with 16 bases in between. In nucleotides, the CDR3 is TGTGCCAGCAGTTCCTCCGACATCCGGGCTACGCAGTATTTT. This codes for CASSSSDIRATQYF.

The CDR3 coding sequence is TGTGCCAGCAGCCAAGAATCGGTGGTATGGGGCGCGAACACCGGGGAGCTGTTTTTT. It specifies CASSQESVVWGANTGELFF. The chain has TRBV3-1 and TRBJ2-2; tentatively, D is TRBD1 (5 bases). CDR1 is LGHDT, CDR2 YNNKEL, per germline (reference sequence). CDR3 length: 19 amino acids. Trimming removed 0 bases at V and 0 bases at J, with 17 bases between.

This clonotype was counted only a few times. The chain carries TRBV10-3 and TRBJ2-1, with 7 positions matching TRBD2. This CDR3 has 14 residues. Germline V gene data show CDR1 as ENHRY and CDR2 as SYGVKD. Trimming at V came to 6 bases and at J to 3 bases, leaving 5 bases not matched to a gene. CDR3 DNA sequence: TGTGCCATCAGGCAAGCGGGAAGCTACAATGAGCAGTTCTTC. Encoded protein: CAIRQAGSYNEQFF.

The chain carries TRBV12-3 or TRBV12-4 and TRBJ2-7; 7 nucleotides line up with TRBD2. Trimming cost V 5 bases and J 2 bases; bases outside gene matches: 21. The CDR3 is made up of 19 amino acids. Here the CDR3 reads CASSPDPIWGGPGTYEQYF. The DNA of the CDR3 is TGTGCCAGCAGTCCTGATCCCATTTGGGGAGGGCCGGGCACCTACGAGCAGTACTTC.

This clonotype occurred many times. The rearrangement joins TRBV7-9 to TRBJ2-5; no firm D call. The CDR3 totals 13 residues. The V gene's germline CDR1 is SEHNR and CDR2 FQNEAQ (reference sequence). V lost 2 bases to trimming and J lost 2 bases, with 6 bases between them. The CDR3 sequence: CASSLWDQETQYF. CDR3 sequence (DNA): TGTGCCAGCAGCTTATGGGATCAAGAGACCCAGTACTTC. Using reference TRBV7-9 and TRBJ2-5 for the parts outside the CDR3, the full variable domain is DTGVSQNPRHKITKRGQNVTFRCDPISEHNRLYWYRQTLGQGPEFLTYFQNEAQLEKSRLLSDRFSAERPKGSFSTLEIQRTEQGDSAMYLCASSLWDQETQYFGPGTRLLVL.

The genes are TRBV5-1 and TRBJ2-3; D may be TRBD1 or TRBD2 (5 bases each). Germline assignment: CDR1 SGHRS and CDR2 YFSETQ. The CDR3 has 14 amino acids. Trimming removed 4 bases at V and 6 bases at J, with 15 bases between. The CDR3 here is CASSPGTFADTQYF. CDR3 DNA sequence: TGCGCCAGCAGCCCCGGGACGTTCGCGGATACGCAGTATTTT.

This clonotype has just a few counts. V and J are TRBV4-2 and TRBJ2-7; the match to TRBD1 covers 10 bases. Germline trimming cut 3 bases from V and 0 bases from J; bases unmatched to any gene: 2. This CDR3 is built from 15 residues. Germline V gene data show CDR1 as LGHNA and CDR2 as YNFKEQ. In DNA, the CDR3 is TGTGCCAGCAGCCAGACAGGGGGCTCCTCCTACGAGCAGTACTTC. It encodes CASSQTGGSSYEQYF.

The chain has TRBV10-3 and TRBJ2-1; 10 positions match TRBD2. Germline CDR1 ENHRY, CDR2 SYGVKD. V was clipped by 6 bases and J by 3 bases; unmatched bases: 11. This CDR3 is built from 17 residues. The DNA for the CDR3 is TGTGCCATCAGCAAAGAATCTAGCGGGAGAAGCTACAATGAGCAGTTCTTC. It encodes CAISKESSGRSYNEQFF.

This sequence joins TRBV7-9 and TRBJ1-5; TRBD1 matches 7 bases. The V segment lost 8 bases and the J segment 5 bases; nucleotides outside the gene matches: 12. The CDR3 length is 15 residues. Germline-derived CDR1 and CDR2 are SEHNR and FQNEAQ (reference sequence). CDR3: CASGSAQGLYQPQHF. Here the CDR3 DNA reads TGTGCCAGCGGCTCGGCACAGGGGTTGTATCAGCCCCAGCATTTT.

This clonotype has just a few counts. The chain combines TRBV20-1 with TRBJ2-3; the D is unclear. The CDR3 covers 12 residues. The V gene's germline CDR1 is DFQATT and CDR2 SNEGSKA (reference sequence). V lost 6 bases and J 4 bases, leaving 11 bases between the germline ends. CDR3 coding DNA: TGCAGTGCCGCCCGGCACGCAGATACGCAGTATTTT. As protein: CSAARHADTQYF.

The chain is built from TRBV9 and TRBJ1-2, with no clear D. The CDR3 loop spans 13 amino acids. Trimming removed 4 bases from V and 4 bases from J, with 11 bases in between. CDR1 SGDLS and CDR2 YYNGEE come from the germline V gene. The CDR3 region has the DNA TGTGCCAGCAGCATAGGAGGCAGCTATGGCTACACCTTC. Its translation is CASSIGGSYGYTF. Using reference TRBV9 and TRBJ1-2 for the parts outside the CDR3, the full variable domain is DSGVTQTPKHLITATGQRVTLRCSPRSGDLSVYWYQQSLDQGLQFLIQYYNGEERAKGNILERFSAQQFPDLHSELNLSSLELGDSALYFCASSIGGSYGYTFGSGTRLTVV.

V is TRBV12-3 or TRBV12-4 and J is TRBJ2-1; unclear D gene. The CDR3 is 14 amino acids. Between the trimmed V and J ends, which lost 5 bases and 1 base, there was a span of 9 bases. This CDR3 is CASSPLVSYNEQFF. The CDR3 nucleotides read TGTGCCAGCAGTCCCCTGGTATCCTACAATGAGCAGTTCTTC.

The CDR3 nucleotides are TGTGCCAGCAGTTTTCAGCGGGACAGGGGACCATTCTCCTACGAGCAGTACTTC. Its translation is CASSFQRDRGPFSYEQYF. The gene calls are TRBV12-3 or TRBV12-4 and TRBJ2-7; 10 bases are shared with TRBD1. The junction had 11 bases not matched to a gene; V was cut back by 3 bases and J by 0 bases. The CDR3 totals 18 residues.

The CDR3 region has the DNA TGTGCCAGCAGTTTCCTTCGTATACAGGGGGGAACTCTCTACGAGCAGTACTTC. Protein product: CASSFLRIQGGTLYEQYF. This chain connects TRBV27 to TRBJ2-7, with TRBD1 identical over 8 bases. This CDR3 is built from 18 residues. The germline V gene encodes CDR1 MNHEY and CDR2 SMNVEV (reference sequence). V was pared by 3 bases and J by 3 bases, with 16 bases of the junction left unmatched.

The chain couples TRBV4-2 to TRBJ2-3; 10 nucleotides agree with TRBD2. Germline loops: CDR1 LGHNA, CDR2 YNFKEQ. The CDR3 is made up of 19 amino acids. V gave up 1 base and J gave up 5 bases; unmatched junction bases: 15. The CDR3 DNA sequence: TGTGCCAGCAGCCAAGGGGGCCGAGCTAGCGGGAGAAGAAGAGATACGCAGTATTTT. This sequence encodes CASSQGGRASGRRRDTQYF.

The chain employs TRBV20-1 and TRBJ2-1; 7 positions match TRBD1. CDR1 DFQATT and CDR2 SNEGSKA come from the germline V gene (reference sequence). The V gene end was trimmed by 3 bases and the J gene end by 0 bases; junction bases not matched to a gene: 2. This CDR3 is 14 amino acids long. CDR3 nucleotide sequence: TGCAGTGCTAGGGGACAGAGCTCCTACAATGAGCAGTTCTTC. It codes for CSARGQSSYNEQFF.

This clonotype was detected a few times. The J gene is TRBJ2-6, the V gene TRBV5-1; 7 nucleotides match TRBD1. The CDR3 extends over 16 amino acids. V lost 7 bases, J lost 0 bases, and 7 bases stayed unmatched. CDR1 and CDR2 from the germline V gene are SGHRS and YFSETQ. CDR3 protein: CASESTGTSGANVLTF. CDR3 sequence (DNA): TGCGCCAGCGAATCGACAGGGACCTCTGGGGCCAACGTCCTGACTTTC. The full variable domain, rest sourced from reference TRBV5-1 and TRBJ2-6, is KAGVTQTPRYLIKTRGQQVTLSCSPISGHRSVSWYQQTPGQGLQFLFEYFSETQRNKGNFPGRFSGRQFSNSRSEMNVSTLELGDSALYLCASESTGTSGANVLTFGAGSRLTVL.

This clonotype was detected many times. At one of its ends the junction is not consistent with the germline gene, which may arise from a read error. The chain carries TRBV5-1 and TRBJ1-5; D perhaps matches TRBD1 (6 bases). The germline V gene has CDR1 SGHRS and CDR2 YFSETQ. The CDR3 sequence is 13 residues long. The CDR3: CASSLGGDQPQHF. In nucleotides, the CDR3 is TGTGCCAGCAGCTTAGGGGGAGATCAGCCCCAGCATTTT. Full variable domain (rest looked up from reference TRBV5-1 and TRBJ1-5): KAGVTQTPRYLIKTRGQQVTLSCSPISGHRSVSWYQQTPGQGLQFLFEYFSETQRNKGNFPGRFSGRQFSNSRSEMNVSTLELGDSALYLCASSLGGDQPQHFGDGTRLSIL.

This sequence joins TRBV3-1 and TRBJ1-2; 7 nucleotides match TRBD1. The V and J ends lost 4 bases and 7 bases, in that order; junction bases with no gene match: 6. Germline-derived CDR1 and CDR2 are LGHDT and YNNKEL (reference sequence). This CDR3 is 13 amino acids long. Here the CDR3 DNA reads TGTGCCAGCAGCCCAGACAGGGCGGGTGGCTACACCTTC. Amino acid sequence: CASSPDRAGGYTF. Based on the CDR3 plus reference TRBV3-1 and TRBJ1-2, the full variable domain is DTAVSQTPKYLVTQMGNDKSIKCEQNLGHDTMYWYKQDSKKFLKIMFSYNNKELIINETVPNRFSPKSPDKAHLNLHINSLELGDSAVYFCASSPDRAGGYTFGSGTRLTVV.